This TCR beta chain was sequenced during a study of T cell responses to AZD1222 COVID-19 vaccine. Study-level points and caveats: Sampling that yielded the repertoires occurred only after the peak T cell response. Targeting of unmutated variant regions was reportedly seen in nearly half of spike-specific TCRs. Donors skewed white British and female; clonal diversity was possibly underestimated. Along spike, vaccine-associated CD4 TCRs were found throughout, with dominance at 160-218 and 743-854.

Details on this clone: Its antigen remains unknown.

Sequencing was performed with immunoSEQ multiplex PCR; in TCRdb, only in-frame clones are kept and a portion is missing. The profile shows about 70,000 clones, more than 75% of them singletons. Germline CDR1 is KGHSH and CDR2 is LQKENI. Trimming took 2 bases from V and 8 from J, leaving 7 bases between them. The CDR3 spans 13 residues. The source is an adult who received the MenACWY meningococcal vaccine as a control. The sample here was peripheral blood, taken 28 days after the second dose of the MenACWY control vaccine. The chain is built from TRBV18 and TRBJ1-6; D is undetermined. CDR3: CASSPGRDSPLHF. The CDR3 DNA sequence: TGTGCCAGCTCACCAGGACGGGATTCACCCCTCCACTTT.